This TCR beta chain is from a study of siplizumab effects on memory and regulatory T cells. Overall study: At 1 ug/mL of siplizumab or without drug, mixed lymphocyte reactions were set up in pairs. Whole-study findings and limits: Naive versus memory phenotype went unassigned for roughly 75-96% of proliferating CD4+ or CD8+ clones. Suppressive capability of dividing Tregs from siplizumab cultures went unverified.

In the mixed lymphocyte reaction, cells were cocultured for six to seven days at 37°C. PBMCs labelled with CFSE (responders) and Violet Dye (stimulators) were mixed 1:1. This clone ranks as medium-sized. Its matching antigen is unknown. One end of the junction is discordant with germline, which a read error may explain. The CDR3 covers 10 residues. Germline V lookup: CDR1 SGHTA, CDR2 FQGTGA. The data were produced by immunoSEQ multiplex PCR, yet TCRdb's version contains in-frame clones alone and is incomplete. The sample has more than 6,500 clones; about a third are singletons. The J gene is TRBJ2-7, the V gene TRBV7-3; D is perhaps TRBD2 (5 bases). Input material: CFSE-low (dividing) CD8+ T cells sorted from an allogeneic mixed lymphocyte reaction. This receptor was identified in a human donor in good health; the cells came from an allogeneic mixed lymphocyte reaction. Written as DNA, the CDR3 is TGTGCCAGCAGCTTAGGGTTTGAGCGGTTC. The encoded protein is CASSLGFERF.